The T cell receptor (beta chain) described here comes from a study of Tregs in tolerant kidney transplant recipients. Regarding the study as a whole: Validation in larger populations is needed because few patients were studied.

This CDR3 is 14 amino acids long. Germline CDR1 and CDR2: MGHDK and SYGVNS. Trimming took off 4 bases at V and 7 bases at J, with 11 bases between the two ends. Generated by immunoSEQ multiplex PCR, the TCRdb table keeps only in-frame clones and is missing some. This sample yields 40,000 to 50,000 clones, of which about 89% are seen a single time; 0.55% to 0.85% belongs to the top ten. The table lists this clone with a count of one. No antigen is known for it. The material sequenced was Tregs from blood. The rearrangement links TRBV25-1 to TRBJ1-6; D is possibly TRBD1 (6 bases). This TCR came from a human donor in good health. The CDR3 region has the DNA TGTGCCAGCAGTGGTCCGGGGGCCAATTCACCCCTCCACTTT. It encodes CASSGPGANSPLHF. Supplemented by reference TRBV25-1 and TRBJ1-6, the full variable domain reads EADIYQTPRYLVIGTGKKITLECSQTMGHDKMYWYQQDPGMELHLIHYSYGVNSTEKGDLSSESTVSRIRTEHFPLTLESARPSHTSQYLCASSGPGANSPLHFGNGTRLTVT.